One and the same sample provided the 2 T cell receptor beta chains below, sequenced in a study of tumor and adjacent non-tumor tissue in lung cancer. The library came from three nested PCR rounds adapted from ARM-PCR protocols. TCRdb independently ran MiXCR on the multiplex PCR reads; one entry per CDR3 protein. This sample yields under 150,000 distinct CDR3 sequences, of which around 60% are seen a single time; roughly 18% belongs to the top ten. RNA was extracted from bulk tissue without any cell sorting. The sequenced sample consisted of lung tumor tissue. All receptors derive from a man in his sixties with small cell lung cancer.

Points on this clonotype: An end of the junction differs from the germline gene, which may be a read error. This rearrangement joins TRBV7-8 to TRBJ2-5, with TRBD2 matching 7 bases. Germline values: CDR1 SGHVS, CDR2 FQNEAQ. There are 15 residues in the CDR3. The chain's CDR3 is CANSFSGRAAETQYF. The CDR3 DNA sequence: TGTGCCAACAGCTTTAGTGGGAGGGCCGCTGAGACCCAGTACTTC.

This clonotype was counted a few times. The chain employs TRBV20-1 and TRBJ2-5; TRBD2 matches 16 bases. The trim removed 6 bases at V and 5 bases at J, leaving 9 bases unmatched. The V gene's germline CDR1 is DFQATT and CDR2 SNEGSKA (reference sequence). The CDR3 runs to 16 residues. The CDR3 here is CSATGTSGRAGETQYF. The CDR3 nucleotides read TGCAGTGCAACCGGGACTAGCGGGAGGGCGGGTGAGACCCAGTACTTC.